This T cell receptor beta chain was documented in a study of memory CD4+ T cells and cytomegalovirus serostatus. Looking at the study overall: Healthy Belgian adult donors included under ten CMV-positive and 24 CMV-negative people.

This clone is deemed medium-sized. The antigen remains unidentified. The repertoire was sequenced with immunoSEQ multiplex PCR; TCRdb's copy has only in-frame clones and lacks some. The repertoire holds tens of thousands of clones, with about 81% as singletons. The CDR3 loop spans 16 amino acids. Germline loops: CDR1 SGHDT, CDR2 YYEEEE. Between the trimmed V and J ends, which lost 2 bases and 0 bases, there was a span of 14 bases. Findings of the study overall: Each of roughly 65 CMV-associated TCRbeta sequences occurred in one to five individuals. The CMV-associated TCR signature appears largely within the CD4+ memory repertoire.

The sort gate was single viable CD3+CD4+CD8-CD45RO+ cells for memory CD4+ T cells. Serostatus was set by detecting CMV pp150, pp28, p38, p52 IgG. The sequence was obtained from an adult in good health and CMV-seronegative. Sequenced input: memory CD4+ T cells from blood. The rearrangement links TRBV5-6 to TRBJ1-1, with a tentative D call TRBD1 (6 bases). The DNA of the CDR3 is TGTGCCAGCAGCTTTTGGGGGCAGACGGTGAACACTGAAGCTTTCTTT. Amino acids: CASSFWGQTVNTEAFF.